The 19 T cell receptor beta chains in this list originate from one sample, sequenced in a study of T cells in tumors after PD-1 blockade. Sequenced by immunoSEQ multiplex PCR; TCRdb stores in-frame clones only, minus some. The profile shows about 9,200 clones, 60% to 70% of them singletons. The material was tumor tissue, obtained after anti-PD-1 treatment. All receptors come from a human donor with basal cell carcinoma.

The chain joins TRBV12-5 to TRBJ2-3; the D gene is possibly TRBD1 (5 bases). V lost 2 bases, J lost 0 bases, and 9 bases lay in between. This CDR3 contains 15 residues. Germline CDR1 LGHNT, CDR2 FRNRAP. The CDR3 DNA reads TGTGCTAGTGGTTTGAACAGGCCGAGCACAGATACGCAGTATTTT. It is translated as CASGLNRPSTDTQYF.

The CDR3 protein is CASSHVQDLYNSPLHF. The CDR3 bases are TGCGCCAGCAGCCACGTTCAGGACCTTTATAATTCACCCCTCCACTTT. V usage is TRBV4-1 and J usage is TRBJ1-6; D unresolved. The CDR3 is 16 residues long. Germline V gene sequence: CDR1 MGHRA, CDR2 YSYEKL. Trimming removed 3 bases at V and 4 bases at J, with 13 bases between.

This chain uses TRBV6-5 with TRBJ1-4; 8 nucleotides line up with TRBD1. Per the germline V gene, CDR1 is MNHEY and CDR2 is SVGAGI. Trimming cost V 0 bases and J 7 bases; bases outside gene matches: 4. CDR3 length: 15 amino acids. The CDR3 loop reads CASSYSGTGVEKLFF. The DNA of the CDR3 is TGTGCCAGCAGTTACTCCGGGACAGGCGTTGAAAAACTGTTTTTT.

This chain joins TRBV5-6 and TRBJ1-4; D gene uncertain. The germline V and J ends were trimmed by 1 base and 2 bases, with 18 bases remaining between them. Looked up from germline, CDR1 is SGHDT and CDR2 is YYEEEE. The CDR3 extends over 18 amino acids. The CDR3 DNA sequence: TGTGCCAGCAGCTTGCCGGGTGTTGTACCACAGACTAATGAAAAACTGTTTTTT. This translates into CASSLPGVVPQTNEKLFF. The full variable domain, rest sourced from reference TRBV5-6 and TRBJ1-4, is DAGVTQSPTHLIKTRGQQVTLRCSPKSGHDTVSWYQQALGQGPQFIFQYYEEEERQRGNFPDRFSGHQFPNYSSELNVNALLLGDSALYLCASSLPGVVPQTNEKLFFGSGTQLSVL.

This sequence joins TRBV4-2 and TRBJ2-6; 8 bases match TRBD1. The CDR3 length is 18 residues. Trimming at V came to 0 bases and at J to 2 bases, leaving 6 bases not matched to a gene. Germline CDR1 is LGHNA and CDR2 is YNFKEQ. The CDR3 spells CASSQDGAGGAGANVLTF. The CDR3 DNA reads TGTGCCAGCAGCCAAGATGGGGCAGGGGGCGCTGGGGCCAACGTCCTGACTTTC.

The chain carries TRBV5-1 and TRBJ2-2; perhaps TRBD1 as D (5 bases). The CDR3 consists of 12 residues. Germline V CDR1 and CDR2: SGHRS, YFSETQ. The ends were cut back, 7 bases at V and 6 bases at J, with 10 bases in the middle. CDR3 sequence: CASWEGAGELFF. In nucleotides, the CDR3 is TGCGCCAGCTGGGAAGGGGCCGGGGAGCTGTTTTTT.

The CDR3 is CASSLRDIRAKNIQYF. The CDR3, as DNA: TGTGCCAGCAGCCTCCGGGACATACGGGCCAAAAACATTCAGTACTTC. The chain joins TRBV11-3 to TRBJ2-4; D is possibly TRBD1 (6 bases). Germline V gene lookup returns CDR1 SGHNT and CDR2 YENEEA. This CDR3 is 16 amino acids long. V was clipped by 5 bases and J by 1 base, with 15 bases between them.

This clone was recorded a few times. The chain couples TRBV5-1 to TRBJ2-5, with TRBD2 identical over 14 bases. The CDR3 covers 17 residues. Germline V gene lookup returns CDR1 SGHRS and CDR2 YFSETQ. J lost 1 base, V lost 6 bases, and 8 bases had no gene match. CDR3 sequence (DNA): TGCGCCAGCACCCCCTCGGGACTAGCGGGGGCCCAAGAGACCCAGTACTTC. As protein: CASTPSGLAGAQETQYF.

This clone was observed a single time. The chain uses TRBV11-3 and TRBJ2-2; D is unclear. Trimming took off 7 bases at V and 0 bases at J, with 12 bases between the two ends. Germline V CDR1 and CDR2: SGHNT, YENEEA. The CDR3 totals 15 residues. The CDR3 coding sequence is TGTGCCAGCACCGTAACGCAGGCGAACACCGGGGAGCTGTTTTTT. It specifies CASTVTQANTGELFF.

CDR3 residues: CASSLGAGVGTEAFF. Written as DNA, the CDR3 is TGCGCCAGCAGCTTGGGGGCAGGGGTGGGGACTGAAGCTTTCTTT. The J gene is TRBJ1-1, the V gene TRBV5-1; a weak D match, TRBD1 (6 bases). With 0 bases removed from V and 5 bases from J, the gap between germline ends came to 14 bases. The germline V gene has CDR1 SGHRS and CDR2 YFSETQ. The CDR3 covers 15 residues.

The chain couples TRBV11-3 to TRBJ2-2; D may correspond to TRBD1 or TRBD2 (5 bases each). Looked up from germline, CDR1 is SGHNT and CDR2 is YENEEA. V shed 6 bases and J shed 7 bases, with 21 bases lying between them. This CDR3 region has 16 residues. The chain's CDR3 is CASSHTWGRDDGELFF. For the CDR3, the DNA is TGTGCCAGCAGTCATACTTGGGGAAGGGACGACGGGGAGCTGTTTTTT.

The chain has TRBV3-1 (or the pseudogene TRBV3-2) and TRBJ2-6; no definite D call. Deletions cut 2 bases from V and 0 bases from J, with 8 bases between. This CDR3 has 16 residues. Germline CDR1 LGHDT, CDR2 YNNKEL (reference sequence). CDR3: CASSQPPSSGANVLTF. The DNA for the CDR3 is TGTGCCAGCAGCCAACCACCTAGCTCTGGGGCCAACGTCCTGACTTTC.

The chain has TRBV29-1 and TRBJ1-1; TRBD1 aligns across 10 bases. Germline assignment: CDR1 SQVTM and CDR2 ANQGSEA. V shed 5 bases, J shed 0 bases, and the junction held 3 bases outside the gene matches. The CDR3 covers 14 residues. CDR3 loop: CSVTTGGMNTEAFF. As DNA, the CDR3 is TGCAGCGTTACGACAGGGGGCATGAACACTGAAGCTTTCTTT.

V is TRBV30 and J is TRBJ1-3; possible D gene TRBD1, 5 bases. Germline CDR1 and CDR2: GTSNPN and SVGIG (reference sequence). Trimming took 0 bases from V and 4 from J, leaving 10 bases between them. There are 14 residues in the CDR3. CDR3 amino acids: CAWSVPRAGNTIYF. Here the CDR3 DNA reads TGTGCCTGGAGTGTACCCAGGGCAGGAAACACCATATATTTT.

V gene TRBV5-1 combines with J gene TRBJ1-2, with D maybe TRBD1 (5 bases). With 4 bases removed from V and 2 bases from J, the gap between germline ends came to 12 bases. The CDR3 contains 14 residues. Germline values: CDR1 SGHRS, CDR2 YFSETQ. CDR3 residues: CASSRDVGNYGYTF. CDR3 nucleotides: TGCGCCAGCAGCCGGGACGTCGGCAACTATGGCTACACCTTC. Complete variable domain (other parts from reference TRBV5-1 and TRBJ1-2): KAGVTQTPRYLIKTRGQQVTLSCSPISGHRSVSWYQQTPGQGLQFLFEYFSETQRNKGNFPGRFSGRQFSNSRSEMNVSTLELGDSALYLCASSRDVGNYGYTFGSGTRLTVV.

In this sample, this clone turned up a few times. This rearrangement joins TRBV2 to TRBJ2-3; D is unclear. V dropped 1 base and J dropped 4 bases, with 9 bases sitting between them. There are 14 residues in the CDR3. Germline CDR1 and CDR2: SNHLY and FYNNEI. CDR3 nucleotide sequence: TGTGCCAGCAGTGAAGACCCTCCGGCAGATACGCAGTATTTT. Protein sequence: CASSEDPPADTQYF.

This chain links TRBV6-5 with TRBJ1-5; 8 nucleotides match TRBD1. CDR1 and CDR2 (germline): MNHEY, SVGAGI. V lost 6 bases, J lost 1 base, and 5 bases stayed unmatched. The CDR3 has 15 amino acids. The CDR3 spells CASRPGQESNQPQHF. DNA of the CDR3: TGTGCCAGCAGACCGGGACAGGAGAGCAATCAGCCCCAGCATTTT.

A few counts support this clone. CDR3 residues: CASNAASGGEKLFF. The CDR3 region has the DNA TGTGCCAGCAACGCAGCGTCAGGAGGAGAAAAACTGTTTTTT. J is TRBJ1-4 and V is TRBV2, with D hard to call. Germline V gene sequence: CDR1 SNHLY, CDR2 FYNNEI. V was clipped by 7 bases and J by 8 bases, with 17 bases between them. The CDR3 is 14 amino acids.

The chain uses TRBV19 and TRBJ2-1; D unresolved. Germline CDR1 and CDR2: LNHDA and SQIVND (reference sequence). This CDR3 has 11 amino acids. The V end lost 7 bases, the J end lost 3 bases, and 4 bases lay between the germline ends. The CDR3 here is CASTYYNEQFF. CDR3 nucleotides: TGTGCCAGTACCTACTACAATGAGCAGTTCTTC.